The next 7 T cell receptor beta chains were all read from a single sample in a study of blood T cell repertoires in COVID-19. Sequencing was performed with immunoSEQ multiplex PCR; in TCRdb, only in-frame clones are kept and a portion is missing. The sample contains under 300,000 clones, around 90% of which appear only once. Sequenced sample: PBMCs or T cells enriched from blood (not recorded which). These receptors all come from a woman in her 30s who had recovered from COVID-19.

The rearrangement links TRBV28 to TRBJ1-2, with 10 bases aligning to TRBD1. CDR3 length: 16 residues. The germline gives CDR1 MDHEN, CDR2 SYDVKM. Trimming removed 0 bases from V and 0 bases from J; junction bases left unmatched: 1. CDR3 DNA: TGTGCCAGCAGTTTATGGACAGGGGGCACTAACTATGGCTACACCTTC. It is translated as CASSLWTGGTNYGYTF.

This clone was counted a single time. The chain is built from TRBV19 and TRBJ1-2; 8 positions agree with TRBD1. Trimming at V came to 8 bases and at J to 8 bases, leaving 16 bases not matched to a gene. The CDR3 is 15 amino acids. Germline values: CDR1 LNHDA, CDR2 SQIVND (reference sequence). The CDR3 region has the DNA TGTGCCAGTTTATTTTCTTCAGGGGGCCTTGGGGGCTACACCTTC. Residues: CASLFSSGGLGGYTF.

The CDR3 DNA follows: TGTGCCAGCAGCTTAGGTGACAGGGGGTCAGGTTCACCCCTCCACTTT. The encoded protein is CASSLGDRGSGSPLHF. This rearrangement joins TRBV7-8 to TRBJ1-6; 9 bases align to TRBD1. Germline CDR1 is SGHVS and CDR2 is FQNEAQ. This CDR3 contains 16 residues. J was trimmed by 9 bases and V by 1 base; bases with no gene match: 7.

The chain employs TRBV27 and TRBJ1-5, with TRBD1 matching 9 bases. Germline loops: CDR1 MNHEY, CDR2 SMNVEV (reference sequence). The CDR3 sequence is 17 residues long. The V gene end was trimmed by 6 bases and the J gene end by 0 bases; junction bases not matched to a gene: 9. CDR3 DNA sequence: TGTGCCAGCAGGCCGGGACAGGGCTCCTATAGCAATCAGCCCCAGCATTTT. The encoded protein is CASRPGQGSYSNQPQHF.

The V and J genes are TRBV19 and TRBJ2-5; no reliable D call. The CDR3 sequence is 13 residues long. Deletions cut 0 bases from V and 5 bases from J, with 7 bases between. Germline V CDR1 and CDR2: LNHDA, SQIVND (reference sequence). This CDR3 reads CASSIDEEETQYF. The CDR3 region has the DNA TGTGCCAGTAGTATAGATGAAGAGGAGACCCAGTACTTC.

The chain combines TRBV28 with TRBJ1-2; D unresolved. The length of the CDR3 is 13 residues. Trimming cost V 3 bases and J 8 bases, with 13 bases left between them. The V gene's germline CDR1 is MDHEN and CDR2 SYDVKM. CDR3 in DNA: TGTGCCAGCAGTTTGGGAGGGTCGCGAGGCTACACCTTC. It yields the protein CASSLGGSRGYTF.

This chain links TRBV6-5 with TRBJ1-5, with 7 bases fitting TRBD1. Germline V gives CDR1 MNHEY, CDR2 SVGAGI. This CDR3 has 12 amino acids. V was clipped by 8 bases and J by 6 bases; unmatched bases: 4. Here the CDR3 reads CASLQGSQPQHF. The CDR3 region has the DNA TGTGCCAGCCTACAGGGGAGTCAGCCCCAGCATTTT.